This entry describes one TCR beta chain. This sample was included in a study of blood T cell repertoires in COVID-19. Across the whole study: Sources were T cells, B-cell-depleted T cells, or PBMCs; the material itself was cDNA or gDNA.

Some clones are missing from TCRdb's copy, which holds only in-frame ones; the method was immunoSEQ multiplex PCR. The sample records about 250,000 clones, roughly nine tenths being singletons. Germline V gene sequence: CDR1 SGHDT, CDR2 YYEEEE. V was cut by 3 bases and J by 2 bases, with 15 bases left in between. The CDR3 runs 15 residues. This TCR was sampled from a man between 18 and 35 years old with active or convalescent COVID-19. This rearrangement joins TRBV5-6 to TRBJ2-7; D gene ambiguous. Sequencing used peripheral blood. For the CDR3, the DNA is TGTGCCAGCAGCTCGGCCGGTACTGGAGCCTACGAGCAGTACTTC. Translating it yields CASSSAGTGAYEQYF.